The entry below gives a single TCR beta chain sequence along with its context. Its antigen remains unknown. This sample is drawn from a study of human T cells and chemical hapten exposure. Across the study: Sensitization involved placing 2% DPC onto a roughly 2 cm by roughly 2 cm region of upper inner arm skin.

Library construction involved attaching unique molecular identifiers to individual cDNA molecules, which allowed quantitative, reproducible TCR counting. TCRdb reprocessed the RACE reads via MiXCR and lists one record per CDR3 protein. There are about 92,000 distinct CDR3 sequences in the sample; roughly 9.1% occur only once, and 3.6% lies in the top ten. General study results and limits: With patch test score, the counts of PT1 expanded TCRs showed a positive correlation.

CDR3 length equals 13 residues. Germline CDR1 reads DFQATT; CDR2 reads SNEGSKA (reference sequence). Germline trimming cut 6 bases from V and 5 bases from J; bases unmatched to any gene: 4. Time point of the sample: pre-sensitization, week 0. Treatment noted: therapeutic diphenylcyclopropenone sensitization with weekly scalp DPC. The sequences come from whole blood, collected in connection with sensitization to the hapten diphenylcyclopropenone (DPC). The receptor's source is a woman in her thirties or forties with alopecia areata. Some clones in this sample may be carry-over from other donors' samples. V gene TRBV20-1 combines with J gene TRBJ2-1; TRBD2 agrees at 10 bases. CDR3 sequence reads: CSAQAGGDNEQFF. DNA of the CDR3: TGCAGTGCCCAAGCGGGGGGGGACAATGAGCAGTTCTTC.